This is a list of T cell receptor beta chains from one sample in a study of T-cell reconstitution after alpha-beta-depleted transplantation in children. One entry per CDR3 protein results from TCRdb running MiXCR on the PCR reads. The sample includes 83,000 or so distinct CDR3 sequences, roughly 8% of them seen just once. Sequenced here: PBMCs from the stem cell graft donor, sampled from the stem cell graft. These receptors all come from a human donor who donated a stem cell graft to a child with congenital amegakaryocytic thrombocytopenia. CDR3s include the opening cysteine and the closing phenylalanine or tryptophan. The D gene is left open where the match is weak. Size values are once, few and many counts, or a class for expanded clones, and some rows have none.

CASSQETEQFF	TGTGCCAGCAGCCAAGAAACCGAGCAGTTCTTC	TRBV4-2	TRBJ2-1	.	many
CSTSGRGTDTQYF	TGCAGCACCTCAGGTCGGGGCACAGATACGCAGTATTTT	TRBV29-1	TRBJ2-3	.	many
CSARGDHAGGQFEQYF	TGCAGTGCTAGAGGGGACCACGCGGGAGGGCAATTCGAGCAGTACTTC	TRBV20-1	TRBJ2-7	TRBD2	many
CASSRRDPHNEQFF	TGTGCCAGCTCCCGCCGGGACCCCCACAATGAGCAGTTCTTC	TRBV18	TRBJ2-1	.	many
CASSQAYEQYF	TGTGCCAGCAGCCAAGCGTACGAGCAGTACTTC	TRBV3-1	TRBJ2-7	.	many
CASSPKDTQYF	TGTGCCAGCAGCCCAAAAGATACGCAGTATTTT	TRBV7-2	TRBJ2-3	.	few
CASSLGGQINQPQHF	TGTGCCAGCAGCTTGGGGGGACAGATCAATCAGCCCCAGCATTTT	TRBV5-5	TRBJ1-5	TRBD1	many
CSARDFLRTGPSTDTQYF	TGCAGTGCTAGAGATTTTTTAAGGACAGGGCCTTCCACAGATACGCAGTATTTT	TRBV20-1	TRBJ2-3	TRBD1	many
CASISPVGRVNTEAFF	TGTGCCAGCATCTCACCCGTGGGTCGCGTGAACACTGAAGCTTTCTTT	TRBV12-3/TRBV12-4	TRBJ1-1	.	many
CASSSTRQGFSTF	TGTGCCAGCAGCTCCACTAGACAGGGTTTCTCCACCTTC	TRBV7-2	TRBJ1-2	TRBD1	many
CASSDHPAGGSTDTQYF	TGCGCCAGCAGCGACCACCCCGCAGGGGGGAGCACAGATACGCAGTATTTT	TRBV5-1	TRBJ2-3	.	.
CASSFSPGQAMYF	TGTGCCAGCAGCTTTTCCCCCGGGCAGGCCATGTACTTC	TRBV7-6	TRBJ2-7	.	many
CASSANRVRLGEQYF	TGTGCCAGCAGTGCGAACAGGGTGCGTTTGGGCGAGCAGTACTTC	TRBV27	TRBJ2-7	.	many
CASSWGTGVWNEQFF	TGTGCCAGCAGCTGGGGGACAGGGGTCTGGAATGAGCAGTTCTTC	TRBV12-3/TRBV12-4	TRBJ2-1	TRBD1	many
CSATNRALYTDTQYF	TGCAGCGCGACGAACAGGGCGCTATACACAGATACGCAGTATTTT	TRBV29-1	TRBJ2-3	.	many
CASRSQGTNTEAFF	TGTGCCAGCAGATCACAGGGGACAAACACTGAAGCTTTCTTT	TRBV6-2/TRBV6-3	TRBJ1-1	TRBD1	many
CASADRAKETQYF	TGTGCCAGTGCCGACAGGGCCAAAGAGACCCAGTACTTC	TRBV19	TRBJ2-5	TRBD1	few
CASSPRQGGDTQYF	TGTGCCAGCAGTCCCAGACAGGGCGGGGATACGCAGTATTTT	TRBV3-1	TRBJ2-3	TRBD1	many